Below, 5 T cell receptor beta chains from the same sample are listed, as sequenced in a study of blood T cell repertoires in COVID-19. Clones were read by immunoSEQ multiplex PCR, and TCRdb kept only the in-frame ones, dropping some. The data hold hundreds of thousands of clones, with 70% to 90% observed a single time. Sequencing used PBMCs or T cells enriched from blood (not recorded which). The receptors here all came from a man under 40 with acute COVID-19.

This CDR3 reads CASSLWGLFKSTDTQYF. CDR3 DNA sequence: TGTGCCAGCAGTTTGTGGGGACTTTTTAAAAGCACAGATACGCAGTATTTT. The chain employs TRBV27 and TRBJ2-3, with D tentatively TRBD2 (6 bases). Per the germline V gene, CDR1 is MNHEY and CDR2 is SMNVEV (reference sequence). CDR3 length equals 17 residues. Trimming shortened V by 3 bases and J by 0 bases, and 16 bases separated the two germline ends.

Details on this clone: Other DNA sequences in the same sample also yield this CDR3. This chain connects TRBV5-1 to TRBJ2-1; weak D call: TRBD1 (5 bases). The CDR3 is made up of 14 amino acids. Trimming pared 0 bases from V and 6 bases from J, leaving 10 bases between. Germline V gene lookup returns CDR1 SGHRS and CDR2 YFSETQ. The CDR3 coding sequence is TGCGCCAGCAGCTTGGCGGCAGGGATCAATGAGCAGTTCTTC. Its translation is CASSLAAGINEQFF.

The chain joins TRBV5-1 to TRBJ1-1; 9 positions match TRBD1. This CDR3 region has 14 residues. Germline V gene data show CDR1 as SGHRS and CDR2 as YFSETQ. The junction had 1 base not matched to a gene; V was cut back by 3 bases and J by 1 base. The CDR3 nucleotides are TGCGCCAGCAGCTGGGACAGGGCGAACACTGAAGCTTTCTTT. It translates to CASSWDRANTEAFF.

The chain employs TRBV3-1 (or the pseudogene TRBV3-2) and TRBJ2-7, with 9 bases lining up with TRBD1. Unmatched junction bases numbered 8, after V lost 5 bases and J lost 3 bases. Germline values: CDR1 LGHDT, CDR2 YNNKEL (reference sequence). The CDR3 extends over 15 amino acids. The CDR3 region is CASSSTGTGYYEQYF. Written as DNA, the CDR3 is TGTGCCAGCAGCTCGACGGGGACAGGGTACTACGAGCAGTACTTC.

In this sample, this clone turned up once. The genes are TRBV30 and TRBJ2-2; a possible D gene is TRBD2 (7 bases). The V end lost 6 bases, the J end lost 4 bases, and 21 bases lay between the germline ends. This CDR3 is built from 16 residues. The V gene's germline CDR1 is GTSNPN and CDR2 SVGIG (reference sequence). CDR3 sequence (DNA): TGTGCCTGCGGGTCTGGGCGGGGGCATTTCACCGGGGAGCTGTTTTTT. Translating gives CACGSGRGHFTGELFF.